The 5 T cell receptor beta chains below were found in one sample sequenced in a study of T cell responses to AZD1222 COVID-19 vaccine. Method: immunoSEQ multiplex PCR; TCRdb's copy keeps in-frame clones and lacks some. The sample has more than 95,000 clones, over 75% seen once. The specimen was peripheral blood, collected on day 0 of AZD1222 vaccination. Receptors originate from an adult in good health.

CDR3 residues: CASSYSSTEAFF. CDR3 bases: TGTGCCAGCAGTTACTCGAGTACTGAAGCTTTCTTT. This sequence joins TRBV6-6 and TRBJ1-1, with D uncertain. Germline V gene sequence: CDR1 MNHNY, CDR2 SVGAGI (reference sequence). CDR3 size: 12 residues. V dropped 0 bases and J dropped 5 bases, with 4 bases sitting between them.

This chain uses TRBV29-1 with TRBJ2-7; no firm D call. The CDR3 runs to 11 residues. With 6 bases removed from V and 5 bases from J, the gap between germline ends came to 11 bases. Germline V gene lookup returns CDR1 SQVTM and CDR2 ANQGSEA. CDR3 sequence reads: CSVSHGDEQYF. In DNA, the CDR3 is TGCAGCGTCTCCCATGGGGACGAGCAGTACTTC.

This clone was seen only once. V usage is TRBV7-9 and J usage is TRBJ2-7; D is unclear. This CDR3 is built from 12 residues. CDR1 is SEHNR and CDR2 is FQNEAQ in the germline V gene (reference sequence). Between the trimmed V and J ends, which lost 5 bases and 6 bases, there was a span of 11 bases. The CDR3 DNA is TGTGCCAGCAGCCCACATTTAGGCGAGCAGTACTTC. Its translation: CASSPHLGEQYF. Full variable domain (remainder filled in from reference TRBV7-9 and TRBJ2-7): DTGVSQNPRHKITKRGQNVTFRCDPISEHNRLYWYRQTLGQGPEFLTYFQNEAQLEKSRLLSDRFSAERPKGSFSTLEIQRTEQGDSAMYLCASSPHLGEQYFGPGTRLTVT.

The count of this clone is one. This rearrangement joins TRBV24-1 to TRBJ2-2; 7 bases are shared with TRBD1. The CDR3 sequence is 20 residues long. The V gene end was trimmed by 3 bases and the J gene end by 3 bases; junction bases not matched to a gene: 18. In germline, CDR1 is KGHDR, CDR2 SFDVKD. The CDR3 reads CATSDERLRTGPPYTGELFF. As DNA, the CDR3 is TGTGCCACCAGTGATGAGCGACTTCGGACAGGACCACCGTACACCGGGGAGCTGTTTTTT.

The CDR3 DNA reads TGTGCCAGCGCGCCTAGCGGTTCCTACGAGCAGTACTTC. Amino acid sequence: CASAPSGSYEQYF. The gene calls are TRBV2 and TRBJ2-7, with 7 nucleotides matching TRBD2. The CDR3 covers 13 residues. The germline V gene encodes CDR1 SNHLY and CDR2 FYNNEI. Unmatched junction bases numbered 5, after V lost 8 bases and J lost 1 base.